This T cell receptor (beta chain) originates from a study of T cell repertoires in cytomegalovirus infection. Study in general: Based on public TCR beta signatures, there were indications of CMV infection and of a matching HLA type.

The study, taken as a whole, reports: The ex vivo response was dominated by HLA-C-restricted CMV-specific TCR beta clonotypes. Adding up the frequency of public TCR beta families identified people who carried CMV plus the relevant HLA.

Per the germline V gene, CDR1 is LNHNV and CDR2 is YYDKDF (reference sequence). The CDR3 runs 14 residues. Trimming took 0 bases from V and 1 from J, leaving 6 bases between them. Only a few counts were recorded for this clonotype. Its antigen is undetermined. MiXCR, applied by TCRdb to the reads, yields one record per CDR3 protein. Of fewer than 700,000 distinct CDR3 sequences in the sample, less than 25% were seen once. The V call is TRBV15, the J call TRBJ1-1; D is ambiguous. This receptor was obtained from a human donor in good health (CMV status not recorded). Some clones in this sample may be carry-over from other donors' samples. The sequencing sample was made of CD8+ T cells from PBMCs. The CDR3: CATSRDAGNTEAFF. The CDR3 DNA reads TGTGCCACCAGCAGAGACGCCGGGAACACTGAAGCTTTCTTT.